These 2 T cell receptor beta chains were all obtained from the same sample, sequenced in a study of cytomegalovirus exposure and HLA in healthy donors. Primers included in the PCR were 60 Vbeta and 13 Jbeta primers. Produced via immunoSEQ multiplex PCR; TCRdb's table is partial and in-frame only. Listed are more than 40,000 clones; under 2.5% falls within the top ten. Sequenced sample: PBMCs. The receptors were gathered from a woman in her 40s in good health and CMV-seronegative.

The CDR3 DNA sequence: TGTGCCAGCAGCCAGCGACTAGCGGCGAACACCGGGGAGCTGTTTTTT. Translated: CASSQRLAANTGELFF. The chain has TRBV14 and TRBJ2-2; 9 positions match TRBD2. J lost 0 bases, V lost 3 bases, and 2 bases had no gene match. There are 16 residues in the CDR3. CDR1 is SGHDN, CDR2 FVKESK, per germline.

This chain uses TRBV11-2 with TRBJ2-1; a weak D match, TRBD2 (6 bases). Trimming cost V 3 bases and J 5 bases, with 20 bases left between them. The germline V gene encodes CDR1 SGHAT and CDR2 FQNNGV. The CDR3 consists of 17 residues. CDR3 loop: CASSFGEKRAGDNEQFF. The CDR3 nucleotides are TGTGCCAGCAGCTTCGGGGAAAAGCGGGCCGGAGACAATGAGCAGTTCTTC.